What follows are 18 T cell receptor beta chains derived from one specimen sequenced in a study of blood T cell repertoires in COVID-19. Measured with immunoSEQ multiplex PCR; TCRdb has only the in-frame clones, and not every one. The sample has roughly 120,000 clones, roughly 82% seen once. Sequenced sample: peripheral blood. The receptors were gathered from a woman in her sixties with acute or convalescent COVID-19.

The CDR3 region is CASSPDRGGYTF. CDR3 DNA: TGTGCCAGCAGTCCCGACAGGGGCGGCTACACCTTC. This chain connects TRBV6-5 to TRBJ1-2; 8 positions match TRBD1. The junction had 4 bases not matched to a gene; V was cut back by 5 bases and J by 8 bases. The CDR3 is 12 residues long. CDR1 and CDR2 from the germline V gene are MNHEY and SVGAGI.

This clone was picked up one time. The DNA of the CDR3 is TGCGCCAGCAGCCAAGATCGGGGACAGGGAAGCTATGGCTACACCTTC. Translated, it gives CASSQDRGQGSYGYTF. The chain couples TRBV4-3 to TRBJ1-2; 9 bases agree with TRBD1. Germline-derived CDR1 and CDR2 are LGHNA and YSLEER. The CDR3 runs 16 residues. The V and J ends lost 0 bases and 4 bases, in that order; junction bases with no gene match: 6.

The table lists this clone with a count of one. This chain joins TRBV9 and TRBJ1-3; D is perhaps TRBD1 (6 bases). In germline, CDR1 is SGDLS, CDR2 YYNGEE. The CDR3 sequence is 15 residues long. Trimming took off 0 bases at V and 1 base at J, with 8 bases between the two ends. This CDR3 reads CASSVGGLSGNTIYF. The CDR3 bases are TGTGCCAGCAGCGTAGGGGGGCTGTCTGGAAACACCATATATTTT.

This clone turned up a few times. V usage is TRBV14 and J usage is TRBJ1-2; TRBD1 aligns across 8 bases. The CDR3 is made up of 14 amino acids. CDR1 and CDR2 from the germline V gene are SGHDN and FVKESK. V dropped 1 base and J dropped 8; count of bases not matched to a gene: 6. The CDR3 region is CASSQVTGANGYTF. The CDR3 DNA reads TGTGCCAGCAGCCAAGTGACAGGGGCCAACGGCTACACCTTC.

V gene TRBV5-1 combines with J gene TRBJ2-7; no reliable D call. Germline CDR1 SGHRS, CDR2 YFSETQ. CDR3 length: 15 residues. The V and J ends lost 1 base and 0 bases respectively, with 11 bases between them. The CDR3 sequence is CASSLSPGSSYEQYF. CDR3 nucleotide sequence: TGCGCCAGCAGCTTGTCGCCAGGTAGCTCCTACGAGCAGTACTTC. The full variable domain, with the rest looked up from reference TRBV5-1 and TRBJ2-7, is KAGVTQTPRYLIKTRGQQVTLSCSPISGHRSVSWYQQTPGQGLQFLFEYFSETQRNKGNFPGRFSGRQFSNSRSEMNVSTLELGDSALYLCASSLSPGSSYEQYFGPGTRLTVT.

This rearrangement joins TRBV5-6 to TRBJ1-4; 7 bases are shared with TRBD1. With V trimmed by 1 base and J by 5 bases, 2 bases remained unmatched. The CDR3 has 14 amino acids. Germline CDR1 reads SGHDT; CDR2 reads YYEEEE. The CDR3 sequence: CASSLRGPNEKLFF. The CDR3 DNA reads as TGTGCCAGCAGCTTGAGGGGGCCCAATGAAAAACTGTTTTTT. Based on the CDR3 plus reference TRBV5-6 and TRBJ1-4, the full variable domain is DAGVTQSPTHLIKTRGQQVTLRCSPKSGHDTVSWYQQALGQGPQFIFQYYEEEERQRGNFPDRFSGHQFPNYSSELNVNALLLGDSALYLCASSLRGPNEKLFFGSGTQLSVL.

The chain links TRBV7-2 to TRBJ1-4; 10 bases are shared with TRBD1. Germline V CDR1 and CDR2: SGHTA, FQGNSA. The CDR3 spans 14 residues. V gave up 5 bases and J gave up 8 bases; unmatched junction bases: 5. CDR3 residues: CASSQGQGQEKLFF. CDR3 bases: TGTGCCAGCAGCCAGGGACAGGGGCAAGAAAAACTGTTTTTT.

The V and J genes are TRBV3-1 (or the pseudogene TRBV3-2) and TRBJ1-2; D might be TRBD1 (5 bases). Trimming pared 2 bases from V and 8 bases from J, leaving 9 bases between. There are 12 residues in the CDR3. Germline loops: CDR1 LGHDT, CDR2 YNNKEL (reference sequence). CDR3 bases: TGTGCCAGCAGCCAATGGGACTCGGGCTACACCTTC. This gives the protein CASSQWDSGYTF.

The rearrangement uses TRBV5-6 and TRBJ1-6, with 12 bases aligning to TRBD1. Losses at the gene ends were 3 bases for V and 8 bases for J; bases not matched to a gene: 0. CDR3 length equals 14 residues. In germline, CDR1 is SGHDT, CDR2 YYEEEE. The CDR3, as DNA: TGTGCCAGCAGCTGGGACAGGGGGCATTCACCCCTCCACTTT. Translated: CASSWDRGHSPLHF.

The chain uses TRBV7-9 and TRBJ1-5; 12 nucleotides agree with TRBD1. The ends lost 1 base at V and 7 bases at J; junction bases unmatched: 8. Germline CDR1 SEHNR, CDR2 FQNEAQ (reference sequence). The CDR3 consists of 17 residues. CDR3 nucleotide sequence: TGTGCCAGCAGCTTAGAGGGGGGACAGGGGGCAGGACAGCCCCAGCATTTT. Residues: CASSLEGGQGAGQPQHF.

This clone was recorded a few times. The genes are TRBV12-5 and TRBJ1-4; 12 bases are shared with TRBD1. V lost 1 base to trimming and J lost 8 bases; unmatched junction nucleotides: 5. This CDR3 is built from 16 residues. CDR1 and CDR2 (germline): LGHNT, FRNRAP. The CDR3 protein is CASGLGSGTGGEKLFF. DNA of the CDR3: TGTGCTAGTGGTTTGGGTTCCGGGACAGGGGGCGAAAAACTGTTTTTT.

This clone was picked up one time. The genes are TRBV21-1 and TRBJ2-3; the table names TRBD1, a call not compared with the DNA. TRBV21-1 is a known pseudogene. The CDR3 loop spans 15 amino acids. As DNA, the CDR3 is TGTGCCAGCAGCCGACAGGGGCGCGGCACAGATACGCAGTATTTT. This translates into CASSRQGRGTDTQYF.

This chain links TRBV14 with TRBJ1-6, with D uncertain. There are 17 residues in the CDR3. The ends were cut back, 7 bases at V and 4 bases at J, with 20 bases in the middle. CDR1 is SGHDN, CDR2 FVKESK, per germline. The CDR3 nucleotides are TGTGCCAGCATCTCTCCGGGAGGGTCCGGGTATAATTCACCCCTCCACTTT. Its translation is CASISPGGSGYNSPLHF.

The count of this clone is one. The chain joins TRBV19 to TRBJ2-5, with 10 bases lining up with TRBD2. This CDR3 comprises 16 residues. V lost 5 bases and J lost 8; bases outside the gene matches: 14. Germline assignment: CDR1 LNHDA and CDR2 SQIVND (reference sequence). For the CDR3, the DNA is TGTGCCAGTAGTCGCACGGGGCGAGCGGGGGGGGAAACCCAGTACTTC. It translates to CASSRTGRAGGETQYF.

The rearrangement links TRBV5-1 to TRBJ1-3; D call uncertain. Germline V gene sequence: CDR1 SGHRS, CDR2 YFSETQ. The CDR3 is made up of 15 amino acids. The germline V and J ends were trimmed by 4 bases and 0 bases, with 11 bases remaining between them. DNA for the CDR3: TGCGCCAGCAGCCCCGCTTCGAGCTCTGGAAACACCATATATTTT. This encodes CASSPASSSGNTIYF.

CDR3 nucleotide sequence: TGTGCCAGCTCACAGGGGTGGTCCACAGATACGCAGTATTTT. Translation gives CASSQGWSTDTQYF. The rearrangement joins TRBV2 to TRBJ2-3, with 7 positions matching TRBD1. Germline V CDR1 and CDR2: SNHLY, FYNNEI. The CDR3 is 14 residues long. V trimming: 8 bases; J trimming: 2 bases; junction bases outside the gene matches: 7.

The CDR3 is CASSYRGGSQETQYF. CDR3 DNA: TGTGCCAGCAGTTACCGCGGGGGGAGCCAAGAGACCCAGTACTTC. This chain connects TRBV6-5 to TRBJ2-5; 8 bases agree with TRBD2. The J segment lost 1 base and the V segment lost 2 bases, leaving 3 bases of the junction unmatched. Germline V CDR1 and CDR2: MNHEY, SVGAGI. The CDR3 extends over 15 amino acids.

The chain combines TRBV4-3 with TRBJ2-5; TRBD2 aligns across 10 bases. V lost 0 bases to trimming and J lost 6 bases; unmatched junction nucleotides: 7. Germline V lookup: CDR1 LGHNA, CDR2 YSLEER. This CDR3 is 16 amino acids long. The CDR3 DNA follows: TGCGCCAGCAGCCAAGATCTCCTAGCGGGGGAAAAGACCCAGTACTTC. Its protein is CASSQDLLAGEKTQYF.